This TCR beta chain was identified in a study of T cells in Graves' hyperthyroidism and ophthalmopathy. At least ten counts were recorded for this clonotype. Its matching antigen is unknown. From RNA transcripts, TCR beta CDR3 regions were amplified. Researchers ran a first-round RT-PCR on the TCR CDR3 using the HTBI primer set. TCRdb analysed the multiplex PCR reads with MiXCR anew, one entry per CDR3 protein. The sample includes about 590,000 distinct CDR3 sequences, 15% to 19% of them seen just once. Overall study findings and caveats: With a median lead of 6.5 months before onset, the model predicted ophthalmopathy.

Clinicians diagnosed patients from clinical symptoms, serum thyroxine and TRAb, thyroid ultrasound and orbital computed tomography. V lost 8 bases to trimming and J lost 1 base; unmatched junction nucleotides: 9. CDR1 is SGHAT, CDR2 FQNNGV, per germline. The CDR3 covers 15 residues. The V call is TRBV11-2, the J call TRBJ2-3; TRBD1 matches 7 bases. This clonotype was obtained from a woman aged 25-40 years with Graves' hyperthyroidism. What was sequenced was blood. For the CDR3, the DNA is TGTGCCAGCCGCCCAACAGGGGAAGGCACAGATACGCAGTATTTT. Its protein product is CASRPTGEGTDTQYF.